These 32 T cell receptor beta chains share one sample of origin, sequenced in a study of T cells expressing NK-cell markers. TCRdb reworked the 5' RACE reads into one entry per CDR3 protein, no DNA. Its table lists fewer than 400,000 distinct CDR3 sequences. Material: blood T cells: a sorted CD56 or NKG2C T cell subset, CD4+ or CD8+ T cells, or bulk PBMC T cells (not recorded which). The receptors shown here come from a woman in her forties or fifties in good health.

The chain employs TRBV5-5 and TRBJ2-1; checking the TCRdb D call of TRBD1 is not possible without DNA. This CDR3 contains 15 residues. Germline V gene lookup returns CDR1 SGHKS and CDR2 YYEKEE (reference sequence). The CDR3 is CASSLGQGAGNEQFF. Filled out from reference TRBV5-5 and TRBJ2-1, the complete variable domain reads DAGVTQSPTHLIKTRGQQVTLRCSPISGHKSVSWYQQVLGQGPQFIFQYYEKEERGRGNFPDRFSARQFPNYSSELNVNALLLGDSALYLCASSLGQGAGNEQFFGPGTRLTVL.

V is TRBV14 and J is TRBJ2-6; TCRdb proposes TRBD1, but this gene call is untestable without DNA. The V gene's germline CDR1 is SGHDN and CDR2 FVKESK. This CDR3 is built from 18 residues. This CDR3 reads CASSPPGGLLSGANVLTF.

CDR3 sequence reads: CASSVGSLGSNEQFF. The chain combines TRBV9 with TRBJ2-1. Germline CDR1 and CDR2: SGDLS and YYNGEE. The CDR3 consists of 15 residues.

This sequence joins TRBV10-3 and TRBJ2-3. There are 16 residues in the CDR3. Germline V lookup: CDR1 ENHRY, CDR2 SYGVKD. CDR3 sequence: CAISESLRFSTDTQYF.

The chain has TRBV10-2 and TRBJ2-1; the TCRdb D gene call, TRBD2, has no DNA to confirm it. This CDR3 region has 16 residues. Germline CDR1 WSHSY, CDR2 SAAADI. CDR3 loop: CASSGKLAGGRNEQFF.

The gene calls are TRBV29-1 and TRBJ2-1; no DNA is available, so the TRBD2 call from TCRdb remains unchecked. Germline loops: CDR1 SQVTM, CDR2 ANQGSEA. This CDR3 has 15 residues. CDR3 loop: CSVEDGGWRANEQFF.

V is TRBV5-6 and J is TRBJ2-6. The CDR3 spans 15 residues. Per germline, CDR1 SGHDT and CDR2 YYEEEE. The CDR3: CASRPVGAGANVLTF.

This chain's CDR3 is CSASELEWSNEQFF. The genes are TRBV20-1 and TRBJ2-1. The germline gives CDR1 DFQATT, CDR2 SNEGSKA (reference sequence). The CDR3 is 14 amino acids.

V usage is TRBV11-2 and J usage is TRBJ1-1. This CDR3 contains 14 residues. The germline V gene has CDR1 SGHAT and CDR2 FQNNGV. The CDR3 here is CASSSETSNTEAFF.

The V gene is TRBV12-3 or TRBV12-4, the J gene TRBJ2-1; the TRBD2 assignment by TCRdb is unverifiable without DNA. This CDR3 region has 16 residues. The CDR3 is CASSFGTSPSYNEQFF.

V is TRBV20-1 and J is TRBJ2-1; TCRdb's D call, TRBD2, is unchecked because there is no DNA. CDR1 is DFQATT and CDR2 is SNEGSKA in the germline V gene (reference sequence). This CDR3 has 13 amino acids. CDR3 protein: CSASVTSYHEQFF.

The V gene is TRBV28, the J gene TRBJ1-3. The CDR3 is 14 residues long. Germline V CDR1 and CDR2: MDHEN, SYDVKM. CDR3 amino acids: CASSLAGFGNTIYF. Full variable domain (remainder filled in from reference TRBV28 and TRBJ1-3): DVKVTQSSRYLVKRTGEKVFLECVQDMDHENMFWYRQDPGLGLRLIYFSYDVKMKEKGDIPEGYSVSREKKERFSLILESASTNQTSMYLCASSLAGFGNTIYFGEGSWLTVV.

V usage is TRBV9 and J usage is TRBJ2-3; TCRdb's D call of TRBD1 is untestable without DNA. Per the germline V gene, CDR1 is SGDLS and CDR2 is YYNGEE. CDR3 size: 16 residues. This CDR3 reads CASSVGRGISTDTQYF.

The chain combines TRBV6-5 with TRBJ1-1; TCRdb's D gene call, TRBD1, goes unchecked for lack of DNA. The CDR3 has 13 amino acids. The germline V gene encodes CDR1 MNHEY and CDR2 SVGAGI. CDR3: CASSYGAWTEAFF.

The CDR3: CASSLKWRKKKYEQYF. This chain joins TRBV5-1 and TRBJ2-7. Germline CDR1 and CDR2: SGHRS and YFSETQ. The CDR3 is made up of 16 amino acids.

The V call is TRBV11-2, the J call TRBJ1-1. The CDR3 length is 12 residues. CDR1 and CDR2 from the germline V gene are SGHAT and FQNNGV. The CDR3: CASSLVGGEAFF.

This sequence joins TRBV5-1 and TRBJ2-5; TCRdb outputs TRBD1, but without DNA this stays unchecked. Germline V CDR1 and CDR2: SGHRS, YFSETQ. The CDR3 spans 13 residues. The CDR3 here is CASSRQGGETQYF.

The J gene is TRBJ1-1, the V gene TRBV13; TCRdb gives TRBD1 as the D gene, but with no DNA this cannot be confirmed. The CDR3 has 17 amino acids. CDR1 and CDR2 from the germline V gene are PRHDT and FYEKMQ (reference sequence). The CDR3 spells CASSSYGLRQGGTEAFF.

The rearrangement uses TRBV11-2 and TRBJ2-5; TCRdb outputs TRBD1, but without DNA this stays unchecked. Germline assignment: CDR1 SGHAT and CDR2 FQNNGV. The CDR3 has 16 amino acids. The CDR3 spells CASSATGRTAGETQYF.

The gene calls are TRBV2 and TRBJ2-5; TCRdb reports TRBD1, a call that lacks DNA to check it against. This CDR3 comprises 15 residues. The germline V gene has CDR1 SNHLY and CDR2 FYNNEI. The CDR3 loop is CASSEAQGQWETQYF.

CDR3 in amino acids: CASSQDPEDQETQYF. V usage is TRBV4-1 and J usage is TRBJ2-5. Per germline, CDR1 MGHRA and CDR2 YSYEKL. The CDR3 has 15 amino acids.

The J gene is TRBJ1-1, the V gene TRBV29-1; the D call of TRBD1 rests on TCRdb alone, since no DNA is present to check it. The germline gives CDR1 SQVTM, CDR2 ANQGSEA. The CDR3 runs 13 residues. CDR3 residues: CSAMDKVNTEAFF.

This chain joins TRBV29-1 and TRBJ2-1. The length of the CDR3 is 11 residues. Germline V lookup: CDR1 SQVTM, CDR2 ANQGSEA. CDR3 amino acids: CSVEAVGPLFF.

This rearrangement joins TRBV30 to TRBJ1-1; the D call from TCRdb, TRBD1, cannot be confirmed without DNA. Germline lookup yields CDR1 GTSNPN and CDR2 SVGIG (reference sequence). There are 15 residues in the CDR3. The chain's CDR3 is CAWSPPGRRNTEAFF. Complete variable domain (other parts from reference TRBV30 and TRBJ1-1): SQTIHQWPATLVQPVGSPLSLECTVEGTSNPNLYWYRQAAGRGLQLLFYSVGIGQISSEVPQNLSASRPQDRQFILSSKKLLLSDSGFYLCAWSPPGRRNTEAFFGQGTRLTVV.

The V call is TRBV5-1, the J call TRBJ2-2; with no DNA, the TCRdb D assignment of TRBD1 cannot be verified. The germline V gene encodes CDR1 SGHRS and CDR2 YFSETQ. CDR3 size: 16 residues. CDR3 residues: CASALVQGAPTGELFF. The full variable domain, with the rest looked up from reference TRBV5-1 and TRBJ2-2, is KAGVTQTPRYLIKTRGQQVTLSCSPISGHRSVSWYQQTPGQGLQFLFEYFSETQRNKGNFPGRFSGRQFSNSRSEMNVSTLELGDSALYLCASALVQGAPTGELFFGEGSRLTVL.

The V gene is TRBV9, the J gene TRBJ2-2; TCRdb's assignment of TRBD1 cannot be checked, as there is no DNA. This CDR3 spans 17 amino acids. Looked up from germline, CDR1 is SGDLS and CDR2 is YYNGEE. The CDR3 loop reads CASSVGPGASGTGELFF.

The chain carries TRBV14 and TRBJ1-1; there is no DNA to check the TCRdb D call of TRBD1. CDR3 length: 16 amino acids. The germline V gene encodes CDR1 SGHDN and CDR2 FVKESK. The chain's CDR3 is CASSPRRQQGGSSAFF.

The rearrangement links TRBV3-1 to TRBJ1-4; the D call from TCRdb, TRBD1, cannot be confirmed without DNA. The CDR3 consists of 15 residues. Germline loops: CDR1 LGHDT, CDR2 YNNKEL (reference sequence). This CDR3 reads CASSHAGDRGGKLFF.

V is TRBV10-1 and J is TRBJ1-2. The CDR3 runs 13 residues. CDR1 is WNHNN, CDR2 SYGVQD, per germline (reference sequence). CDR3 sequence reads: CASSGHPNYGYTF.

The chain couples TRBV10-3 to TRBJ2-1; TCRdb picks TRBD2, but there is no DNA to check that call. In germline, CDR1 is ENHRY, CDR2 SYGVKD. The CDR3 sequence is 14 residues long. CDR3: CAISVAAGAYEQFF.

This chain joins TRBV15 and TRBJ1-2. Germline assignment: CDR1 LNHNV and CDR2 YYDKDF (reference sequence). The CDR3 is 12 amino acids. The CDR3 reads CATSRVNYGYTF.

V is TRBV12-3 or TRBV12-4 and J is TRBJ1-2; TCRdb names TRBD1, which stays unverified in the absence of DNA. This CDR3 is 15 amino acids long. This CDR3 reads CASAPLQGPDYGYTF.